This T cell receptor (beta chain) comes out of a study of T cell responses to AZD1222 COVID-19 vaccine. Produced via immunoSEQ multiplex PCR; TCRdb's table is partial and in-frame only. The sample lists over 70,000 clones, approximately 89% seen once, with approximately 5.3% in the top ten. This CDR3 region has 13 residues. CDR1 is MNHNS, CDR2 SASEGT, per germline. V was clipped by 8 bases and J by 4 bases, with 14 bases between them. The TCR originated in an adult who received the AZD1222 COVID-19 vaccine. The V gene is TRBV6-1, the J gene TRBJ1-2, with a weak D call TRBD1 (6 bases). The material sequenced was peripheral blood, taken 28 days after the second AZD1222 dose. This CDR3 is CASRTVNFYGYTF. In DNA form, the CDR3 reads TGTGCCAGCCGGACAGTCAACTTCTATGGCTACACCTTC.